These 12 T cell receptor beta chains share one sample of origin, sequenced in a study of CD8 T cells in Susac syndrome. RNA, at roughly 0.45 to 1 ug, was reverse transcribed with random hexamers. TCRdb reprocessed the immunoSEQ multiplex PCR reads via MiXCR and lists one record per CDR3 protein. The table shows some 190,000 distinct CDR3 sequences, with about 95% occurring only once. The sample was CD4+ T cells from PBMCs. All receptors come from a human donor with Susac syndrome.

For the CDR3, the DNA is TGCGCCAGCAGCTTACAGGGACCTACCTACGAGCAGTACTTC. Translating gives CASSLQGPTYEQYF. The V gene is TRBV5-1, the J gene TRBJ2-7, with a possible D match to TRBD1 (6 bases). From germline, CDR1 is SGHRS and CDR2 YFSETQ. Trimming took off 2 bases at V and 2 bases at J, with 11 bases between the two ends. The CDR3 extends over 14 amino acids.

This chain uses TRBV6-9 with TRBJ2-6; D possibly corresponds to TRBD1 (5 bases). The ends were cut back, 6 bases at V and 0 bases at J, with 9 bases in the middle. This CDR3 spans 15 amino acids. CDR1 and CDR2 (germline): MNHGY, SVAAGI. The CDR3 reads CASSRQRSGANVLTF. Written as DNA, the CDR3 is TGTGCCAGCAGCCGACAGCGCTCTGGGGCCAACGTCCTGACTTTC.

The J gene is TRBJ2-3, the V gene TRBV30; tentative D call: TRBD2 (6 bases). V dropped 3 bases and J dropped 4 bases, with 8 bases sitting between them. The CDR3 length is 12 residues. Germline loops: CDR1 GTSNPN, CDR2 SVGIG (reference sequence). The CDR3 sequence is CAWRTGADTQYF. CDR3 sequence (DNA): TGTGCCTGGAGGACGGGGGCAGATACGCAGTATTTT.

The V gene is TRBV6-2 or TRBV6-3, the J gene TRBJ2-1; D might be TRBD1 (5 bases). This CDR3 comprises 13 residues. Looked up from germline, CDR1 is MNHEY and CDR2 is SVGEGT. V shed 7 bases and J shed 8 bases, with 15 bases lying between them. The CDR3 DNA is TGTGCCAGCACCCTCCCAGGGTTCGATGAGCAGTTCTTC. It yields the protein CASTLPGFDEQFF.

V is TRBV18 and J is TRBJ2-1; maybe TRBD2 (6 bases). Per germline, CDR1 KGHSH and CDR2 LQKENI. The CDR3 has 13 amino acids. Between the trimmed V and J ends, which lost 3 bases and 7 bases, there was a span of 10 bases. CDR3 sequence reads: CASSPRLENEQFF. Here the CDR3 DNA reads TGTGCCAGCTCACCTCGACTAGAAAATGAGCAGTTCTTC.

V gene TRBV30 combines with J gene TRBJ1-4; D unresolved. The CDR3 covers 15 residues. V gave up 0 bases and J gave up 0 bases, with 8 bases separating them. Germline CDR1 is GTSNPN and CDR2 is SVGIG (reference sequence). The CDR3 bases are TGTGCCTGGAGTGTACTTGGTGCAACTAATGAAAAACTGTTTTTT. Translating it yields CAWSVLGATNEKLFF.

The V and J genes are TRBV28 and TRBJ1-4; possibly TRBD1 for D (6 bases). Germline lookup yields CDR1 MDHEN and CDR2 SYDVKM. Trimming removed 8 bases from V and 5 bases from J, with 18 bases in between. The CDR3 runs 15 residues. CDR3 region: CASSSGGTPNEKLFF. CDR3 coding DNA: TGTGCCAGCTCGTCGGGCGGGACACCGAATGAAAAACTGTTTTTT.

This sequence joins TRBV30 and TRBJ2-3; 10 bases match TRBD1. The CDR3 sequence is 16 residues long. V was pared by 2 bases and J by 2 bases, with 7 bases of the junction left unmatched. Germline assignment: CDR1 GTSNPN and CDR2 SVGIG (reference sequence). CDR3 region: CAWSPPGQGNTDTQYF. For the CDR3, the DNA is TGTGCCTGGAGTCCGCCGGGACAGGGGAACACAGATACGCAGTATTTT. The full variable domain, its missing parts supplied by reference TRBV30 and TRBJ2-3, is SQTIHQWPATLVQPVGSPLSLECTVEGTSNPNLYWYRQAAGRGLQLLFYSVGIGQISSEVPQNLSASRPQDRQFILSSKKLLLSDSGFYLCAWSPPGQGNTDTQYFGPGTRLTVL.

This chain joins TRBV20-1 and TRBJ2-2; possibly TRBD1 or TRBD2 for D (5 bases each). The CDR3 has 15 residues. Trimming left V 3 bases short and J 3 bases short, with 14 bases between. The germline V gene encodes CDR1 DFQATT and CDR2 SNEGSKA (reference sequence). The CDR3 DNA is TGCAGTGCTAGGGCGAGCGGACAATACACCGGGGAGCTGTTTTTT. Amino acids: CSARASGQYTGELFF.

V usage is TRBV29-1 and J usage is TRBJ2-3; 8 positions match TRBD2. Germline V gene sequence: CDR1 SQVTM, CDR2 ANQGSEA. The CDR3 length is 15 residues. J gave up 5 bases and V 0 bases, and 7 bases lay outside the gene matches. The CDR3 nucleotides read TGCAGCGTTGAAGATTTGGCGGGGGGACGAGATACGCAGTATTTT. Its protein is CSVEDLAGGRDTQYF.

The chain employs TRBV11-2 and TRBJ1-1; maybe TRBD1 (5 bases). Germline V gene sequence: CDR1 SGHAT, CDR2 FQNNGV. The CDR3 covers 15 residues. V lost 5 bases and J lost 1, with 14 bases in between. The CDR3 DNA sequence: TGTGCCAGCAGCCCCCCGTTGGGGACGAACACTGAAGCTTTCTTT. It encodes CASSPPLGTNTEAFF. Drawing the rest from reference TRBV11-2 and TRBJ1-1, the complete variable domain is EAGVAQSPRYKIIEKRQSVAFWCNPISGHATLYWYQQILGQGPKLLIQFQNNGVVDDSQLPKDRFSAERLKGVDSTLKIQPAKLEDSAVYLCASSPPLGTNTEAFFGQGTRLTVV.

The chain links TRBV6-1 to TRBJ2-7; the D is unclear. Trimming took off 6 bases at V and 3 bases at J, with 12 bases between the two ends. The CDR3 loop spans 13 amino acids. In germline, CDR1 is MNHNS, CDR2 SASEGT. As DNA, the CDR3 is TGTGCCAGCAGGGAGTCGTCCCGCTACGAGCAGTACTTC. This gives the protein CASRESSRYEQYF.